Below, 25 T cell receptor beta chains from the same sample are listed, as sequenced in a study of blood T cell repertoires in COVID-19. Produced via immunoSEQ multiplex PCR; TCRdb's table is partial and in-frame only. The sample holds approximately 120,000 clones, roughly four fifths seen once. Specimen: PBMCs or T cells enriched from blood (not recorded which). The source is a young man who had recovered from COVID-19.

The V gene is TRBV7-5, the J gene TRBJ1-5; the DNA was not compared with TRBD1, the D call given in the table. TRBV7-5 is classified as a pseudogene. The CDR3 contains 17 residues. Here the CDR3 DNA reads TGTGTCAGAAACCATGACAGGGAAGGAGTTAGCAATCAGCCCCAGCATTTT. As protein: CVRNHDREGVSNQPQHF.

This chain connects TRBV7-8 to TRBJ2-5; D may be TRBD2 (6 bases). The CDR3 length is 14 residues. Looked up from germline, CDR1 is SGHVS and CDR2 is FQNEAQ. V was clipped by 3 bases and J by 4 bases, with 12 bases between them. The CDR3 DNA reads as TGTGCCAGCAGCTTCTCACTCGGGGGAGAGACCCAGTACTTC. Protein sequence: CASSFSLGGETQYF.

The chain combines TRBV2 with TRBJ1-5, with a weak D call TRBD1 (5 bases). With 8 bases removed from V and 5 bases from J, the gap between germline ends came to 13 bases. Germline loops: CDR1 SNHLY, CDR2 FYNNEI. This CDR3 contains 13 residues. CDR3 amino acids: CASSMGEDQPQHF. DNA of the CDR3: TGTGCCAGCTCGATGGGGGAGGATCAGCCCCAGCATTTT.

V and J are TRBV3-1 (or the pseudogene TRBV3-2) and TRBJ1-1; D possibly corresponds to TRBD1 (5 bases). The CDR3 covers 12 residues. V lost 5 bases and J 6 bases, leaving 10 bases between the germline ends. CDR1 is LGHDT, CDR2 YNNKEL, per germline (reference sequence). CDR3 sequence (DNA): TGTGCCAGCAGCTATCAGGGATCTGAAGCTTTCTTT. Translated: CASSYQGSEAFF.

This chain uses TRBV7-9 with TRBJ1-4; a possible D gene is TRBD1 (6 bases). V lost 3 bases to trimming and J lost 5 bases, with 10 bases between them. Germline CDR1 reads SEHNR; CDR2 reads FQNEAQ (reference sequence). The CDR3 runs 14 residues. In DNA, the CDR3 is TGTGCCAGCAGCTTGGACAGAAGGAATGAAAAACTGTTTTTT. It translates to CASSLDRRNEKLFF.

CDR3 region: CASSSTSGTYNEQFF. For the CDR3, the DNA is TGTGCCAGCAGCTCTACTAGCGGGACCTACAATGAGCAGTTCTTC. The chain links TRBV11-2 to TRBJ2-1; 10 nucleotides agree with TRBD2. The J segment lost 2 bases and the V segment lost 4 bases, leaving 2 bases of the junction unmatched. The CDR3 is 15 residues long. Germline V CDR1 and CDR2: SGHAT, FQNNGV. The full variable domain, in which reference TRBV11-2 and TRBJ2-1 provide the parts outside the CDR3, is EAGVAQSPRYKIIEKRQSVAFWCNPISGHATLYWYQQILGQGPKLLIQFQNNGVVDDSQLPKDRFSAERLKGVDSTLKIQPAKLEDSAVYLCASSSTSGTYNEQFFGPGTRLTVL.

The chain links TRBV19 to TRBJ1-1; weak D call: TRBD1 (5 bases). Germline-derived CDR1 and CDR2 are LNHDA and SQIVND (reference sequence). CDR3 size: 13 residues. Trimming took off 6 bases at V and 6 bases at J, with 14 bases between the two ends. The chain's CDR3 is CASSLGAQAEAFF. The CDR3 region has the DNA TGTGCCAGTAGCCTAGGGGCACAGGCTGAAGCTTTCTTT.

The V gene is TRBV19, the J gene TRBJ1-5; no clear D gene. CDR1 and CDR2 (germline): LNHDA, SQIVND (reference sequence). Trimming took off 3 bases at V and 5 bases at J, with 8 bases between the two ends. CDR3 length equals 13 residues. CDR3 loop: CASSMVRDQPQHF. The CDR3 bases are TGTGCCAGTAGTATGGTTCGGGATCAGCCCCAGCATTTT.

This clone was observed once. V usage is TRBV29-1 and J usage is TRBJ2-1, with a weak D call TRBD1 (6 bases). Germline loops: CDR1 SQVTM, CDR2 ANQGSEA. This CDR3 has 14 residues. The V end was cut by 5 bases, the J end by 8 bases, with 19 bases between. Here the CDR3 reads CSVLQQGSGDEQFF. The DNA of the CDR3 is TGCAGCGTTCTCCAACAGGGAAGTGGCGATGAGCAGTTCTTC.

This clone was observed once. This chain uses TRBV5-1 with TRBJ2-5, with TRBD2 as a possible D gene (6 bases). The CDR3 is made up of 14 amino acids. Trimming removed 1 base from V and 5 bases from J, with 12 bases in between. CDR1 is SGHRS and CDR2 is YFSETQ in the germline V gene. The CDR3 loop reads CASSLSLASETQYF. Here the CDR3 DNA reads TGCGCCAGCAGCTTGAGTCTAGCGAGCGAGACCCAGTACTTC.

The chain uses TRBV28 and TRBJ2-3; 7 positions match TRBD2. CDR1 is MDHEN and CDR2 is SYDVKM in the germline V gene. V dropped 6 bases and J dropped 4; count of bases not matched to a gene: 16. The CDR3 length is 17 residues. The CDR3 DNA sequence: TGTGCCAGCAGCTCAACCTCCAGCGGGAAAGTCGCAGATACGCAGTATTTT. Residues: CASSSTSSGKVADTQYF. Filled out from reference TRBV28 and TRBJ2-3, the complete variable domain reads DVKVTQSSRYLVKRTGEKVFLECVQDMDHENMFWYRQDPGLGLRLIYFSYDVKMKEKGDIPEGYSVSREKKERFSLILESASTNQTSMYLCASSSTSSGKVADTQYFGPGTRLTVL.

The rearrangement links TRBV5-1 to TRBJ1-2, with D tentatively TRBD1 (6 bases). This CDR3 has 13 residues. V lost 0 bases to trimming and J lost 8 bases, with 11 bases between them. CDR1 SGHRS and CDR2 YFSETQ come from the germline V gene. Here the CDR3 DNA reads TGCGCCAGCAGCTTGGGACAGGCCGGCGGCTACACCTTC. Residues: CASSLGQAGGYTF.

The gene calls are TRBV30 and TRBJ1-6; no clear D gene. The V and J ends lost 4 bases and 5 bases respectively, with 18 bases between them. CDR1 and CDR2 (germline): GTSNPN, SVGIG (reference sequence). CDR3 length equals 16 residues. The chain's CDR3 is CAWTQPDQGHNSPLHF. The CDR3 DNA sequence: TGTGCCTGGACACAGCCAGACCAAGGTCATAATTCACCCCTCCACTTT.

The V call is TRBV7-6, the J call TRBJ2-5; D is unclear. This CDR3 has 15 amino acids. From germline, CDR1 is SGHVS and CDR2 FNYEAQ. V was pared by 1 base and J by 0 bases, with 9 bases between. CDR3: CASSLGGFNQETQYF. In nucleotides, the CDR3 is TGTGCCAGCAGCTTAGGAGGATTTAACCAAGAGACCCAGTACTTC.

As for this clone: Its ends do not fully match the called genes, so a read error is possible. The chain carries TRBV30 and TRBJ2-1, with D perhaps matching TRBD1 (6 bases). This CDR3 contains 13 residues. Looked up from germline, CDR1 is GTSNPN and CDR2 is SVGIG (reference sequence). For the CDR3, the DNA is TGTGCCGGGAGACGGGACAAAGACAATGAGCAGTTCTTC. It codes for CAGRRDKDNEQFF.

The chain carries TRBV19 and TRBJ1-1; 9 nucleotides align to TRBD1. CDR1 LNHDA and CDR2 SQIVND come from the germline V gene (reference sequence). Losses at the gene ends were 5 bases for V and 5 bases for J; bases not matched to a gene: 9. CDR3 size: 15 residues. The CDR3 region has the DNA TGTGCCAGTAGTCTGGGACAGGGCCGTTGGACTGAAGCTTTCTTT. It specifies CASSLGQGRWTEAFF.

The rearrangement joins TRBV2 to TRBJ2-7; 8 nucleotides agree with TRBD1. The CDR3 has 16 amino acids. Per germline, CDR1 SNHLY and CDR2 FYNNEI. Germline trimming cut 0 bases from V and 2 bases from J; bases unmatched to any gene: 6. The CDR3 DNA reads TGTGCCAGCAGTGAAGCAGGGGAACAGGGGGCCTACGAGCAGTACTTC. It encodes CASSEAGEQGAYEQYF.

The V call is TRBV27, the J call TRBJ1-5, with D maybe TRBD1 (6 bases). CDR1 is MNHEY, CDR2 SMNVEV, per germline (reference sequence). There are 16 residues in the CDR3. The ends were cut back, 5 bases at V and 3 bases at J, with 17 bases in the middle. CDR3 in DNA: TGTGCCAGCAGTCCCGTTGGAGGACAGCTCAATCAGCCCCAGCATTTT. Translation: CASSPVGGQLNQPQHF.

The chain employs TRBV7-3 and TRBJ2-3, with 12 positions matching TRBD2. CDR3 size: 14 residues. With V trimmed by 4 bases and J by 4 bases, 0 bases remained unmatched. Germline loops: CDR1 SGHTA, CDR2 FQGTGA. CDR3 region: CASSSSGRADTQYF. In DNA form, the CDR3 reads TGTGCCAGCAGCTCTAGCGGGAGGGCAGATACGCAGTATTTT.

The genes are TRBV18 and TRBJ2-3; maybe TRBD2 (5 bases). The V gene's germline CDR1 is KGHSH and CDR2 LQKENI. CDR3 length: 13 residues. Trimming removed 0 bases from V and 4 bases from J, with 5 bases in between. The CDR3 DNA sequence: TGTGCCAGCTCACCACCGGACTCAGATACGCAGTATTTT. Its protein is CASSPPDSDTQYF.

This chain connects TRBV7-6 to TRBJ1-1; 12 positions match TRBD1. The V gene end was trimmed by 3 bases and the J gene end by 6 bases; junction bases not matched to a gene: 8. This CDR3 has 16 amino acids. Germline V gene data show CDR1 as SGHVS and CDR2 as FNYEAQ. CDR3 DNA: TGTGCCAGCAGCTTGGACCGGGACAGGGGGCTTTCTGAAGCTTTCTTT. Translating it yields CASSLDRDRGLSEAFF.

The CDR3 here is CASSVDGDLSSGANVLTF. The DNA for the CDR3 is TGTGCCAGCAGCGTAGATGGAGATCTTAGCTCTGGGGCCAACGTCCTGACTTTC. The chain has TRBV9 and TRBJ2-6; D is ambiguous. The CDR3 sequence is 18 residues long. V lost 0 bases to trimming and J lost 0 bases, with 13 bases between them. CDR1 is SGDLS, CDR2 YYNGEE, per germline.

The rearrangement joins TRBV12-3 or TRBV12-4 to TRBJ1-6; D not certain. This CDR3 is built from 12 residues. The V end was cut by 5 bases, the J end by 10 bases, with 9 bases between. CDR3 sequence (DNA): TGTGCCAGCAGTGAGGGAAAATCACCCCTCCACTTT. Translated: CASSEGKSPLHF.

V usage is TRBV27 and J usage is TRBJ2-2, with 7 nucleotides matching TRBD1. CDR1 MNHEY and CDR2 SMNVEV come from the germline V gene (reference sequence). This CDR3 comprises 18 residues. With V trimmed by 5 bases and J by 6 bases, 18 bases remained unmatched. The CDR3 DNA follows: TGTGCCAGCAGTCCAACCTCGGACAGGCTATGGTTGCCCGGGGAGCTGTTTTTT. Protein product: CASSPTSDRLWLPGELFF.

V gene TRBV25-1 combines with J gene TRBJ1-2; 8 bases are shared with TRBD1. This CDR3 contains 12 residues. The V gene end was trimmed by 3 bases and the J gene end by 7 bases; junction bases not matched to a gene: 1. Germline CDR1 MGHDK, CDR2 SYGVNS. CDR3 region: CASSDRGPGYTF. The DNA for the CDR3 is TGTGCCAGCAGTGACAGGGGGCCTGGCTACACCTTC.